The clone carrying this TCR beta chain was seen only a few times. As yet, its antigen is unknown. The protein here is the DNA translation, as the TCRdb protein differs from it at residue 11. Gene names follow the mouse nomenclature. The CDR3 extends 3 residues past the end of the read, so its final part is completed from the germline J gene. The data were taken from a study of CD8+ T cells in alopecia areata. Study details: C3H/HeJ donors aged roughly 6-13 months with spontaneous alopecia supplied skin grafted onto approximately 7-11-week-old female C3H/HeJ mice. Points from the study as a whole: Scalp sample data also include resident alphabeta T cells from normal skin. Normal scalp had lower clonality than lesional scalp, with alopecia totalis/universalis lesions showing this most strongly.

V lost 4 bases and J 5 bases, leaving 10 bases between the germline ends. The CDR3 is 14 amino acids. Germline V gives CDR1 FNHDT, CDR2 SITEND (reference sequence). Following RNA extraction, reverse transcription yielded cDNA that acted as the sequencing template. Using immunoSEQ multiplex PCR, the repertoire was profiled, and TCRdb retains in-frame clones only, with some absent. The sample lists some 110,000 clones, none appearing once, the ten largest making up around 19%. The chain employs TRBV19 and TRBJ1-6; possibly TRBD1 for D (6 bases). TRBJ1-6 qualifies as an ORF whose function is uncertain. This TCR was recovered from a C3H/HeJ mouse with alopecia areata. Mice of this strain are of MHC haplotype H2-k. Sequences were obtained from lesional skin. CDR3: CASSSRQDNSPLYF. Partial CDR3 DNA: TGTGCCAGCAGTTCCAGACAGGATAATTCGCCC.